The 31 T cell receptor beta chains given below trace back to one sample, sequenced in a study of vaccination and CD4 T cells after COVID-19. Treatment specified: approximately 10-day PBMC culture with coronavirus spike peptide pools or control peptides (ViraFEST assay). No antigen has been identified for these receptors. The Oncomine TCR Beta short-read assay sequenced DNA from cultured CD4+ T cells. One entry per CDR3 protein results from TCRdb running MiXCR on the PCR reads. Of approximately 5,000 distinct CDR3 sequences in the sample, around 30% were seen once. This sample comprised CD4+ T cells from blood, cultured in vitro, obtained after SARS-CoV-2 vaccination. All receptors come from a human donor who had recovered from COVID-19.

CDR3: CASSYGRVNEQFF. CDR3 nucleotide sequence: TGTGCCAGCAGTTACGGGAGGGTCAATGAGCAGTTCTTC. V and J are TRBV6-2 or TRBV6-3 and TRBJ2-1; 7 positions match TRBD2. The CDR3 is made up of 13 amino acids. Germline CDR1 MNHEY, CDR2 SVGEGT. The V and J ends lost 2 bases and 6 bases, in that order; junction bases with no gene match: 1.

This clonotype was seen a handful of times. The rearrangement uses TRBV7-9 and TRBJ2-7; tentative D call: TRBD2 (5 bases). CDR3 length: 14 residues. V dropped 5 bases and J dropped 4 bases, with 15 bases sitting between them. Germline CDR1 reads SEHNR; CDR2 reads FQNEAQ (reference sequence). CDR3 sequence reads: CASSRGPRGYEQYF. The CDR3 nucleotides are TGTGCCAGCAGCCGTGGGCCACGAGGGTACGAGCAGTACTTC. The complete variable domain, with remaining parts taken from reference TRBV7-9 and TRBJ2-7, reads DTGVSQNPRHKITKRGQNVTFRCDPISEHNRLYWYRQTLGQGPEFLTYFQNEAQLEKSRLLSDRFSAERPKGSFSTLEIQRTEQGDSAMYLCASSRGPRGYEQYFGPGTRLTVT.

The rearrangement uses TRBV19 and TRBJ1-5; D is uncertain. Between the trimmed V and J ends, which lost 3 bases and 0 bases, there was a span of 21 bases. CDR1 and CDR2 from the germline V gene are LNHDA and SQIVND (reference sequence). The CDR3 runs 19 residues. The CDR3 DNA reads as TGTGCCAGTAGTATTGGGTGGTCTAATCGACCCTATAGCAATCAGCCCCAGCATTTT. Translated: CASSIGWSNRPYSNQPQHF.

A remark on this clonotype: This may arise from a read error, as a much more abundant clone is one base away. Here the CDR3 reads CSARAGGRITYNEQFF. DNA of the CDR3: TGCAGTGCTAGAGCCGGGGGGAGGATTACCTACAATGAGCAGTTCTTC. The genes are TRBV20-1 and TRBJ2-1, with 7 bases that match TRBD2. Germline V gene lookup returns CDR1 DFQATT and CDR2 SNEGSKA (reference sequence). CDR3 length: 16 amino acids. V gave up 1 base and J gave up 2 bases; unmatched junction bases: 8.

The rearrangement links TRBV6-5 to TRBJ2-7, with 11 nucleotides matching TRBD2. Germline trimming cut 4 bases from V and 6 bases from J; bases unmatched to any gene: 8. The CDR3 contains 15 residues. Germline assignment: CDR1 MNHEY and CDR2 SVGAGI. DNA for the CDR3: TGTGCCAGCAGTTCCCCTGGCCTAGCGGGAGGCGAGCAGTACTTC. Translated, it gives CASSSPGLAGGEQYF.

The table lists this clonotype with a few counts. This chain links TRBV20-1 with TRBJ2-7; tentatively, D is TRBD1 (5 bases). Germline CDR1 DFQATT, CDR2 SNEGSKA (reference sequence). Trimming left V 5 bases short and J 2 bases short, with 16 bases between. This CDR3 has 14 residues. The CDR3 is CSAPNLGQAYEQYF. CDR3 in DNA: TGCAGTGCTCCAAACTTAGGACAAGCCTACGAGCAGTACTTC.

The gene calls are TRBV20-1 and TRBJ2-3, with TRBD2 matching over 9 bases. V gave up 0 bases and J gave up 6 bases; unmatched junction bases: 10. The CDR3 extends over 16 amino acids. The germline V gene has CDR1 DFQATT and CDR2 SNEGSKA (reference sequence). The CDR3 here is CSARDWFGGGADTQYF. CDR3 DNA: TGCAGTGCTAGAGATTGGTTCGGCGGGGGGGCCGATACGCAGTATTTT.

The V and J genes are TRBV7-9 and TRBJ1-1; possibly TRBD1 for D (6 bases). Germline V gene data show CDR1 as SEHNR and CDR2 as FQNEAQ (reference sequence). V was pared by 5 bases and J by 4 bases, with 17 bases between. The CDR3 contains 15 residues. CDR3 DNA sequence: TGTGCCAGCAGCGCAGGGGAGGGATGGGGCACTGAAGCTTTCTTT. It codes for CASSAGEGWGTEAFF.

This clonotype has only a few counts. The chain is built from TRBV28 and TRBJ1-1; TRBD1 aligns across 12 bases. After removal of 2 bases from V and 11 bases from J, the junction contained 9 bases not matched to a gene. Germline V gene sequence: CDR1 MDHEN, CDR2 SYDVKM. CDR3 length: 15 amino acids. The CDR3 region is CASSLGGQGAGVAFF. The CDR3 coding sequence is TGTGCCAGCAGTTTAGGGGGACAGGGGGCGGGGGTCGCTTTCTTT.

The rearrangement links TRBV4-1 to TRBJ2-1; TRBD2 is a possible D gene (5 bases). Trimming left V 0 bases short and J 7 bases short, with 13 bases between. The CDR3 length is 15 residues. CDR1 is MGHRA, CDR2 YSYEKL, per germline. CDR3 amino acids: CASSQEREGRNEQFF. As DNA, the CDR3 is TGCGCCAGCAGCCAAGAGAGGGAAGGGCGGAATGAGCAGTTCTTC.

The gene calls are TRBV20-1 and TRBJ2-1; D possibly corresponds to TRBD2 (5 bases). The CDR3 totals 14 residues. Trimming took 6 bases from V and 5 from J, leaving 17 bases between them. Germline V gene lookup returns CDR1 DFQATT and CDR2 SNEGSKA (reference sequence). The CDR3 DNA is TGCAGTGCCAGCGGCTTCCCCCGGGACAATGAGCAGTTCTTC. Encoded protein: CSASGFPRDNEQFF.

This chain uses TRBV10-3 with TRBJ1-2, with D uncertain. Between the trimmed V and J ends, which lost 7 bases and 7 bases, there was a span of 16 bases. There are 13 residues in the CDR3. Germline CDR1 ENHRY, CDR2 SYGVKD. The CDR3 DNA follows: TGTGCCATCACGATAACGGTGGCGCGTGGCTACACCTTC. Translation gives CAITITVARGYTF.

This clonotype came up a few times. The rearrangement links TRBV27 to TRBJ2-7; 7 bases align to TRBD2. J was trimmed by 0 bases and V by 3 bases; bases with no gene match: 2. There are 14 residues in the CDR3. Germline loops: CDR1 MNHEY, CDR2 SMNVEV (reference sequence). CDR3 in amino acids: CASSFGGSSYEQYF. In DNA form, the CDR3 reads TGTGCCAGCAGTTTCGGGGGGAGCTCCTACGAGCAGTACTTC.

This clonotype is deemed large. The gene calls are TRBV7-2 and TRBJ2-3; D gene ambiguous. Germline V gene sequence: CDR1 SGHTA, CDR2 FQGNSA. Trimming left V 2 bases short and J 4 bases short, with 4 bases between. CDR3 length equals 12 residues. The CDR3 reads CASSLYADTQYF. The CDR3 region has the DNA TGTGCCAGCAGCTTATACGCAGATACGCAGTATTTT.

By frequency in the sample, this clonotype is hyperexpanded. The J gene is TRBJ2-7, the V gene TRBV21-1; TRBD1, the table's D call, was not compared with the DNA. TRBV21-1 is reported as a pseudogene. The CDR3 is 15 amino acids. CDR3 protein: CASSTRQGCFHEQYF. DNA for the CDR3: TGTGCCAGCAGCACACGACAGGGTTGTTTCCACGAGCAGTACTTC.

The chain joins TRBV10-1 to TRBJ1-1; no definite D call. From germline, CDR1 is WNHNN and CDR2 SYGVQD (reference sequence). This CDR3 has 13 amino acids. V was shortened by 6 bases and J by 0 bases, with 8 bases between the two germline ends. The CDR3 DNA reads as TGCGCCAGCAGCGGACGGTTGAACACTGAAGCTTTCTTT. Translating gives CASSGRLNTEAFF.

The rearrangement joins TRBV5-4 to TRBJ2-6, with unresolved D. This CDR3 region has 16 residues. The germline CDR1 and CDR2 sequences are SGHNT and YYREEE (reference sequence). The V and J ends lost 2 bases and 0 bases respectively, with 9 bases between them. As DNA, the CDR3 is TGTGCCAGCAGCTTACGTCAACCCTCTGGGGCCAACGTCCTGACTTTC. Amino acid sequence: CASSLRQPSGANVLTF.

CDR3 sequence (DNA): TGTGCCAGCTCCCCCGGGACAGGGAACACCTACGAGCAGTACTTC. Its protein is CASSPGTGNTYEQYF. The chain uses TRBV18 and TRBJ2-7; 9 bases match TRBD1. Trimming removed 6 bases from V and 2 bases from J; junction bases left unmatched: 8. The CDR3 length is 15 residues. The germline V gene encodes CDR1 KGHSH and CDR2 LQKENI.

This clonotype was counted a few times. V is TRBV6-5 and J is TRBJ2-7, with TRBD2 as a possible D gene (5 bases). The V end lost 2 bases, the J end lost 3 bases, and 14 bases lay between the germline ends. This CDR3 is 15 amino acids long. The germline V gene encodes CDR1 MNHEY and CDR2 SVGAGI. This CDR3 reads CASSYAWEGSYEQYF. The CDR3 DNA reads as TGTGCCAGCAGTTACGCTTGGGAAGGGAGCTACGAGCAGTACTTC.

This rearrangement joins TRBV20-1 to TRBJ2-7; 13 bases agree with TRBD2. The V gene end was trimmed by 4 bases and the J gene end by 2 bases; junction bases not matched to a gene: 2. CDR3 length equals 14 residues. Germline CDR1 DFQATT, CDR2 SNEGSKA (reference sequence). DNA of the CDR3: TGCAGTGCTAAGGGACTAGCGGGGACCTACGAGCAGTACTTC. It encodes CSAKGLAGTYEQYF.

This clonotype was counted between two and nine times. V gene TRBV7-9 combines with J gene TRBJ2-1; D is unresolved. Per germline, CDR1 SEHNR and CDR2 FQNEAQ (reference sequence). Trimming stripped 7 bases from V and 0 bases from J, with 19 bases between. There are 17 residues in the CDR3. CDR3 DNA: TGTGCCAGCATCCTTTCCCCCGACGGCAGCTCCTACAATGAGCAGTTCTTC. Its protein product is CASILSPDGSSYNEQFF.

This chain links TRBV27 with TRBJ2-3; TRBD2 aligns across 8 bases. This CDR3 comprises 17 residues. V was pared by 2 bases and J by 0 bases, with 7 bases of the junction left unmatched. The germline V gene encodes CDR1 MNHEY and CDR2 SMNVEV (reference sequence). This CDR3 reads CASSLTLAGTSTDTQYF. In nucleotides, the CDR3 is TGTGCCAGCAGTTTAACCCTAGCGGGCACTAGCACAGATACGCAGTATTTT.

By proportion, this clonotype is medium-sized. The chain uses TRBV28 and TRBJ2-5; a weak D match, TRBD2 (5 bases). The CDR3 extends over 13 amino acids. V was trimmed by 3 bases and J by 2 bases, leaving 7 bases between them. The germline gives CDR1 MDHEN, CDR2 SYDVKM. The CDR3: CASSFRGQETQYF. CDR3 coding DNA: TGTGCCAGCAGTTTCCGGGGACAAGAGACCCAGTACTTC.

The J gene is TRBJ1-1, the V gene TRBV19, with TRBD1 identical over 8 bases. Trimming removed 8 bases from V and 1 base from J; junction bases left unmatched: 6. Germline CDR1 and CDR2: LNHDA and SQIVND (reference sequence). The CDR3 covers 14 residues. The CDR3 nucleotides are TGTGCCAGTCGAGACAGGGGAGGGAACACTGAAGCTTTCTTT. Its protein product is CASRDRGGNTEAFF.

This chain connects TRBV7-2 to TRBJ2-7; TRBD1 might be the D (5 bases). This CDR3 comprises 16 residues. V lost 0 bases and J lost 2, with 14 bases in between. Per the germline V gene, CDR1 is SGHTA and CDR2 is FQGNSA. The CDR3, as DNA: TGTGCCAGCAGCTTAGCGGTGACAGCTATGGCCTACGAGCAGTACTTC. Protein product: CASSLAVTAMAYEQYF. The entire variable domain, with the rest obtained from reference TRBV7-2 and TRBJ2-7, is as follows: GAGVSQSPSNKVTEKGKDVELRCDPISGHTALYWYRQSLGQGLEFLIYFQGNSAPDKSGLPSDRFSAERTGGSVSTLTIQRTQQEDSAVYLCASSLAVTAMAYEQYFGPGTRLTVT.

V and J are TRBV28 and TRBJ2-3, with TRBD2 matching over 8 bases. Germline values: CDR1 MDHEN, CDR2 SYDVKM. With V trimmed by 3 bases and J by 3 bases, 8 bases remained unmatched. The CDR3 spans 16 residues. The CDR3: CASSLAPGTRTDTQYF. CDR3 DNA sequence: TGTGCCAGCAGTTTGGCGCCCGGGACTAGAACAGATACGCAGTATTTT.

This clonotype is categorized as medium-sized (0.01 to 0.1%). The chain recombines TRBV15 with TRBJ2-5, with D maybe TRBD1 (5 bases). V dropped 1 base and J dropped 4 bases, with 16 bases sitting between them. Germline assignment: CDR1 LNHNV and CDR2 YYDKDF (reference sequence). The CDR3 has 16 amino acids. The CDR3 DNA reads TGTGCCACCAGCAGAGCCATGGGGCGAGAATCAGAGACCCAGTACTTC. Its protein is CATSRAMGRESETQYF.

CDR3 in DNA: TGTGCCAGCAGCTTAGGTGGGACCACAGATACGCAGTATTTT. It is translated as CASSLGGTTDTQYF. This sequence joins TRBV11-3 and TRBJ2-3; D could derive from TRBD1 or TRBD2 (5 bases each). Germline values: CDR1 SGHNT, CDR2 YENEEA. Deletions cut 1 base from V and 2 bases from J, with 7 bases between. The CDR3 is 14 amino acids.

V and J are TRBV10-1 and TRBJ2-5, with 7 nucleotides matching TRBD2. The CDR3 covers 15 residues. The V and J ends lost 3 bases and 0 bases, in that order; junction bases with no gene match: 4. Germline V gene lookup returns CDR1 WNHNN and CDR2 SYGVQD (reference sequence). The CDR3 sequence: CASSDQRGYQETQYF. The CDR3 bases are TGCGCCAGCAGTGATCAGCGGGGATACCAAGAGACCCAGTACTTC.

The chain joins TRBV20-1 to TRBJ2-3, with 7 bases lining up with TRBD1. V lost 3 bases and J lost 2; bases outside the gene matches: 14. The CDR3 is 17 residues long. Per germline, CDR1 DFQATT and CDR2 SNEGSKA (reference sequence). The CDR3 nucleotides are TGCAGTGCTAGTAGGGCCGGTCGGGACAGACTCACAGATACGCAGTATTTT. Protein sequence: CSASRAGRDRLTDTQYF.

This CDR3 reads CASSLGRETQYF. The DNA for the CDR3 is TGTGCCAGCAGCTTGGGGCGAGAGACCCAGTACTTC. V usage is TRBV5-6 and J usage is TRBJ2-5; D remains ambiguous. V dropped 0 bases and J dropped 4 bases, with 4 bases sitting between them. Per the germline V gene, CDR1 is SGHDT and CDR2 is YYEEEE. The CDR3 extends over 12 amino acids.